This entry lists 2 T cell receptor beta chains sequenced from one sample in a study of technical replicates of blood from a handful of donors. Some clones are missing from TCRdb's copy, which holds only in-frame ones; the method was immunoSEQ multiplex PCR. This sample has 65,000 to 90,000 clones, with 93% found just once. The sample comprised T cells isolated from PBMCs. The source is a human donor in good health.

This clone was detected once. This chain joins TRBV2 and TRBJ2-3; 7 bases are shared with TRBD2. There are 15 residues in the CDR3. The J segment lost 3 bases and the V segment lost 6 bases, leaving 9 bases of the junction unmatched. Germline V CDR1 and CDR2: SNHLY, FYNNEI. DNA of the CDR3: TGTGCCAGCAGGATGTGGGAGGGGAGGACAGATACGCAGTATTTT. Amino acid sequence: CASRMWEGRTDTQYF.

The chain links TRBV7-9 to TRBJ2-1, with 7 bases aligning to TRBD1. The CDR3 extends over 14 amino acids. The germline V gene encodes CDR1 SEHNR and CDR2 FQNEAQ (reference sequence). Losses at the gene ends were 7 bases for V and 5 bases for J; bases not matched to a gene: 8. CDR3 protein: CASKGETGNNEQFF. DNA for the CDR3: TGTGCCAGCAAAGGGGAGACAGGGAACAATGAGCAGTTCTTC.